This record covers a single TCR beta chain. This clone was counted only a few times. The antigen it binds to is not known. No base qualities exist here, and no much larger clone lies one base off it. The entry originates in a study of control samples from healthy donors and cancer patients (dated by TCRdb to between 2020 and 2021). The germline V gene supplies CDR1 MNHEY and CDR2 SVGAGI. Trimming costs V 2 bases and J 7 bases, and their ends lie 11 bases apart. The cysteine opens and the phenylalanine closes a CDR3 of 13 amino acids. Only the CDR3 region is kept as DNA, spanning 39 bases read in frame from base 1. Library generation was performed with the immunoSEQ multiplex PCR assay. Sourced from immuneACCESS, this table was stored by TCRdb with only in-frame sequences that have V and J called. A share of the clones is absent; for the studies checked, an unresolved V gene accounts for under half, and the remainder has no known explanation. This sample lists approximately 150,000 clones; about 90% were detected once. The top ten clones comprise under 9% of the sample.

The sequencing input was PBMCs. The rearrangement combines TRBV6-5 with TRBJ1-2, with TRBD1 as a weak D call on 5 bases. The receptor comes from a man aged 50-60 years with head and neck cancer. The sequence in DNA is TGTGCCAGCAGTTACGGCAGGGTCGGTGGCTACACCTTC. It translates as CASSYGRVGGYTF.